This is a list of T cell receptor beta chains from one sample in a study of beta chain features in type 1 diabetes. The protocol was immunoSEQ multiplex PCR, while the TCRdb copy is restricted to in-frame clones and leaves out a portion. The sample yields roughly 150,000 clones, approximately 9.1% seen once. The source material was central memory CD4+ T cells from blood. The receptors were sampled from a woman in her twenties or thirties with type 1 diabetes. The CDR3 runs from the conserved cysteine through the conserved F or W. The order of the fields is J gene, V gene, CDR3 protein.

j_gene: TRBJ1-5
v_gene: TRBV4-1
CDR3aa: CASSQVDILAYQPQHF

j_gene: TRBJ2-2
v_gene: TRBV19
CDR3aa: CASSTDSTGELFF

j_gene: TRBJ2-5
v_gene: TRBV27
CDR3aa: CASSLALAGLETQYF

j_gene: TRBJ1-5
v_gene: TRBV29-1
CDR3aa: CSAGQRDQPQHF

j_gene: TRBJ2-4
v_gene: TRBV7-3
CDR3aa: CASSLLPRSSRNIQYF

j_gene: TRBJ2-1
v_gene: TRBV7-9
CDR3aa: CASSLMPVAGNNEQFF

j_gene: TRBJ2-3
v_gene: TRBV18
CDR3aa: CASSNRRGLTDTQYF

j_gene: TRBJ2-2
v_gene: TRBV29-1
CDR3aa: CSVVGGVGELFF

j_gene: TRBJ2-7
v_gene: TRBV5-4
CDR3aa: CASSLPGTDSSYEQYF

j_gene: TRBJ1-2
v_gene: TRBV11-2
CDR3aa: CASTQDRVTSPRGYTF

j_gene: TRBJ1-5
v_gene: TRBV7-8
CDR3aa: CASSPPPGVSNQPQHF

j_gene: TRBJ1-2
v_gene: TRBV6-4
CDR3aa: CASSPDRTNYGYTF

j_gene: TRBJ2-2
v_gene: TRBV7-9
CDR3aa: CASSRGDFGGELFF

j_gene: TRBJ2-5
v_gene: TRBV11-3
CDR3aa: CASTSRSGTGSAETQYF

j_gene: TRBJ1-3
v_gene: TRBV15
CDR3aa: CATSRDGGSGNTIYF

j_gene: TRBJ2-3
v_gene: TRBV5-1
CDR3aa: CASSGTGGADTQYF

j_gene: TRBJ2-1
v_gene: TRBV7-3
CDR3aa: CASSLIAGTYNEQFF

j_gene: TRBJ2-7
v_gene: TRBV2
CDR3aa: CASRASVNSYEQYF

j_gene: TRBJ1-2
v_gene: TRBV7-8
CDR3aa: CASSLSLGSQDRGGYTF

j_gene: TRBJ2-1
v_gene: TRBV7-2
CDR3aa: CASSGVGGRNEQFF

j_gene: TRBJ1-1
v_gene: TRBV7-3
CDR3aa: CASSPQVTNTEAFF

j_gene: TRBJ2-5
v_gene: TRBV2
CDR3aa: CASSSPVVKTQYF

j_gene: TRBJ1-2
v_gene: TRBV2
CDR3aa: CASSVDGDYGYTF

j_gene: TRBJ1-1
v_gene: TRBV5-6
CDR3aa: CASSVQGTEAFF

j_gene: TRBJ2-4
v_gene: TRBV6-5
CDR3aa: CASRGQGVGIQYF

j_gene: TRBJ1-2
v_gene: TRBV9
CDR3aa: CASSVVVGTASGYTF

j_gene: TRBJ2-7
v_gene: TRBV5-1
CDR3aa: CASSGGLVYREQYF

j_gene: TRBJ2-7
v_gene: TRBV28
CDR3aa: CASRISGDRGYEQYF

j_gene: TRBJ2-1
v_gene: TRBV11-2
CDR3aa: CASSLGRAPNEQFF

j_gene: TRBJ1-1
v_gene: TRBV6-6
CDR3aa: CASSYPNTEAFF

j_gene: TRBJ1-1
v_gene: TRBV7-3
CDR3aa: CASSLNGNTEAFF

j_gene: TRBJ2-3
v_gene: TRBV5-1
CDR3aa: CASSPTSVPDTQYF